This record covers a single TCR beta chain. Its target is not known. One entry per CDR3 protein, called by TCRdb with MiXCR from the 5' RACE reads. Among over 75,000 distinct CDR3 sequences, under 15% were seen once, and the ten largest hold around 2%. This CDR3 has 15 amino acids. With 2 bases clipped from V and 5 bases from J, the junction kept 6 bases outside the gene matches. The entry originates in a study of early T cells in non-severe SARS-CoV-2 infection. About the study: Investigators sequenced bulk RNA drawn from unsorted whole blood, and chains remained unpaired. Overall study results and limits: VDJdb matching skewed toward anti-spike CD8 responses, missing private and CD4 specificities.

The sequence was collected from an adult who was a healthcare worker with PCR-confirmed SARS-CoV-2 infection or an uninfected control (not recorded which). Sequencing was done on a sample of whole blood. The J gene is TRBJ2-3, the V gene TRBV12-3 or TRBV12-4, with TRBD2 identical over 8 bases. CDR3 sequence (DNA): TGTGCCAGCAGTTTAACTGAGCTAGCGGGAGATACGCAGTATTTT. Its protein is CASSLTELAGDTQYF.